These 19 T cell receptor beta chains originate from one sample sequenced in a study of shared T cell receptors in the human thymus. The repertoire was sequenced with immunoSEQ multiplex PCR; TCRdb's copy has only in-frame clones and lacks some. In the table there are hundreds of thousands of clones, approximately 83% of which are singletons. This same sample was also taken into another study, of human thymus T cells.

The sequenced sample consisted of thymocytes. The receptors were gathered from a girl under two years old with a congenital heart defect.

The chain has TRBV2 and TRBJ1-1; D ambiguous. The V end was cut by 4 bases, the J end by 0 bases, with 9 bases between. The CDR3 has 14 residues. Germline loops: CDR1 SNHLY, CDR2 FYNNEI. CDR3 in amino acids: CASSVGTVNTEAFF. The DNA for the CDR3 is TGTGCCAGCAGTGTCGGCACAGTGAACACTGAAGCTTTCTTT. Combining the CDR3 with reference TRBV2 and TRBJ1-1 gives the whole variable domain EPEVTQTPSHQVTQMGQEVILRCVPISNHLYFYWYRQILGQKVEFLVSFYNNEISEKSEIFDDQFSVERPDGSNFTLKIRSTKLEDSAMYFCASSVGTVNTEAFFGQGTRLTVV.

V usage is TRBV7-9 and J usage is TRBJ1-3; perhaps TRBD1 as D (5 bases). The CDR3 contains 17 residues. V lost 5 bases and J lost 3, with 20 bases in between. Per germline, CDR1 SEHNR and CDR2 FQNEAQ (reference sequence). This CDR3 is CASSPPRRGRGGNTIYF. CDR3 in DNA: TGTGCCAGCAGCCCCCCCAGGAGGGGAAGGGGTGGAAACACCATATATTTT.

The chain uses TRBV7-9 and TRBJ1-6, with 7 bases that match TRBD1. The germline gives CDR1 SEHNR, CDR2 FQNEAQ (reference sequence). The CDR3 spans 17 residues. The V gene end was trimmed by 1 base and the J gene end by 0 bases; junction bases not matched to a gene: 3. The DNA for the CDR3 is TGTGCCAGCAGCTTAGGACAGGGAAGCTCCTATAATTCACCCCTCCACTTT. Encoded protein: CASSLGQGSSYNSPLHF.

The gene calls are TRBV7-3 and TRBJ2-1; 7 bases are a match to TRBD2. J gave up 1 base and V 0 bases, and 3 bases lay outside the gene matches. The V gene's germline CDR1 is SGHTA and CDR2 FQGTGA. There are 16 residues in the CDR3. CDR3 in DNA: TGTGCCAGCAGCTTAACCCAGCGGGGTTCCTACAATGAGCAGTTCTTC. It yields the protein CASSLTQRGSYNEQFF.

This chain links TRBV7-3 with TRBJ1-5; D ambiguous. Germline-derived CDR1 and CDR2 are SGHTA and FQGTGA. The V gene lost 1 base and the J gene lost 7 bases, with 8 bases spanning the gap. This CDR3 is built from 13 residues. The CDR3 nucleotides are TGTGCCAGCAGCTTAAGCCCGGGGCAGCCCCAGCATTTT. This codes for CASSLSPGQPQHF.

The genes are TRBV5-1 and TRBJ2-1; the D gene is possibly TRBD2 (7 bases). Trimming took off 5 bases at V and 3 bases at J, with 15 bases between the two ends. CDR3 length: 15 amino acids. Germline values: CDR1 SGHRS, CDR2 YFSETQ. CDR3: CASSGDRTSYNEQFF. CDR3 coding DNA: TGCGCCAGCAGTGGCGACAGGACTAGCTACAATGAGCAGTTCTTC.

This rearrangement joins TRBV7-6 to TRBJ2-5; possible D gene TRBD1, 6 bases. V gave up 2 bases and J gave up 5 bases, with 18 bases separating them. Germline V gene data show CDR1 as SGHVS and CDR2 as FNYEAQ. This CDR3 has 16 residues. CDR3 amino acids: CASSLRVSGAEETQYF. The DNA for the CDR3 is TGTGCCAGCAGCTTAAGAGTGTCAGGGGCGGAGGAGACCCAGTACTTC.

The rearrangement uses TRBV7-9 and TRBJ2-3; D is uncertain. V lost 1 base, J lost 6 bases, and 5 bases lay in between. The CDR3 has 12 amino acids. Germline loops: CDR1 SEHNR, CDR2 FQNEAQ (reference sequence). CDR3 DNA sequence: TGTGCCAGCAGCTTAGTCCCGGATACGCAGTATTTT. Translation: CASSLVPDTQYF. The variable domain in full, with the rest retrieved from reference TRBV7-9 and TRBJ2-3, is DTGVSQNPRHKITKRGQNVTFRCDPISEHNRLYWYRQTLGQGPEFLTYFQNEAQLEKSRLLSDRFSAERPKGSFSTLEIQRTEQGDSAMYLCASSLVPDTQYFGPGTRLTVL.

Turning to this clone: Other DNA sequences in the sample encode the same CDR3. The chain links TRBV5-1 to TRBJ1-2, with D unresolved. The CDR3 loop spans 12 amino acids. Germline V gene lookup returns CDR1 SGHRS and CDR2 YFSETQ. Trimming took off 1 base at V and 7 bases at J, with 8 bases between the two ends. The CDR3 loop reads CASSLPGGGYTF. The CDR3 DNA follows: TGCGCCAGCAGCTTGCCCGGAGGTGGCTACACCTTC. The whole variable domain, remainder taken from reference TRBV5-1 and TRBJ1-2, is KAGVTQTPRYLIKTRGQQVTLSCSPISGHRSVSWYQQTPGQGLQFLFEYFSETQRNKGNFPGRFSGRQFSNSRSEMNVSTLELGDSALYLCASSLPGGGYTFGSGTRLTVV.

The chain couples TRBV27 to TRBJ1-3, with D unresolved. V was trimmed by 2 bases and J by 8 bases, leaving 13 bases between them. The CDR3 is 14 residues long. Germline CDR1 MNHEY, CDR2 SMNVEV (reference sequence). The CDR3 DNA reads TGTGCCAGCAGTTTAGCCTCAGGCCGGCACACCATATATTTT. This sequence encodes CASSLASGRHTIYF.

The chain joins TRBV28 to TRBJ1-5; TRBD1 agrees at 9 bases. The CDR3 contains 16 residues. After removal of 5 bases from V and 5 bases from J, the junction contained 10 bases not matched to a gene. Per the germline V gene, CDR1 is MDHEN and CDR2 is SYDVKM. The CDR3 is CASSRRDRDTDQPQHF. The CDR3 DNA reads TGTGCCAGCAGTCGCCGGGACAGGGACACCGATCAGCCCCAGCATTTT.

The chain employs TRBV7-6 and TRBJ2-2; weak D call: TRBD1 (6 bases). Trimming pared 1 base from V and 6 bases from J, leaving 24 bases between. CDR1 is SGHVS, CDR2 FNYEAQ, per germline. This CDR3 has 19 amino acids. As DNA, the CDR3 is TGTGCCAGCAGCTTAGGGGGGCAGTACCCGGGCTATGTTTCCGGGGAGCTGTTTTTT. It encodes CASSLGGQYPGYVSGELFF. Looking up the rest from reference TRBV7-6 and TRBJ2-2 gives the full variable domain: GAGVSQSPRYKVTKRGQDVALRCDPISGHVSLYWYRQALGQGPEFLTYFNYEAQQDKSGLPNDRFSAERPEGSISTLTIQRTEQRDSAMYRCASSLGGQYPGYVSGELFFGEGSRLTVL.

This chain joins TRBV29-1 and TRBJ2-2; D is unclear. This CDR3 region has 13 residues. V was trimmed by 3 bases and J by 2 bases, leaving 7 bases between them. Germline CDR1 reads SQVTM; CDR2 reads ANQGSEA. Here the CDR3 DNA reads TGCAGCGTTGACTACAGTAACACCGGGGAGCTGTTTTTT. It yields the protein CSVDYSNTGELFF.

The V gene is TRBV4-1, the J gene TRBJ2-2; D may be TRBD2 (5 bases). The V gene's germline CDR1 is MGHRA and CDR2 YSYEKL. The ends were cut back, 3 bases at V and 4 bases at J, with 9 bases in the middle. This CDR3 comprises 14 residues. CDR3 residues: CASSHLRGTGELFF. The CDR3 DNA is TGCGCCAGCAGCCACTTACGGGGCACCGGGGAGCTGTTTTTT.

V gene TRBV11-2 combines with J gene TRBJ2-7, with TRBD2 matching 8 bases. This CDR3 is 17 amino acids long. Germline V lookup: CDR1 SGHAT, CDR2 FQNNGV. Germline trimming cut 1 base from V and 0 bases from J; bases unmatched to any gene: 8. The CDR3, as DNA: TGTGCCAGCAGCTTAGGGGTAGCGGGGACCCCCTCCTACGAGCAGTACTTC. This sequence encodes CASSLGVAGTPSYEQYF. Together with reference TRBV11-2 and TRBJ2-7, the CDR3 gives the full variable domain: EAGVAQSPRYKIIEKRQSVAFWCNPISGHATLYWYQQILGQGPKLLIQFQNNGVVDDSQLPKDRFSAERLKGVDSTLKIQPAKLEDSAVYLCASSLGVAGTPSYEQYFGPGTRLTVT.

This chain uses TRBV29-1 with TRBJ2-3, with D uncertain. CDR1 is SQVTM, CDR2 ANQGSEA, per germline. CDR3 length: 15 residues. V was cut by 4 bases and J by 0 bases, with 14 bases left in between. CDR3 in DNA: TGCAGCGTTGTGGCGGCAGCAACTAGCACAGATACGCAGTATTTT. This translates into CSVVAAATSTDTQYF.

The J gene is TRBJ1-1, the V gene TRBV19, with 7 nucleotides matching TRBD1. V shed 6 bases and J 4 bases; nucleotides not matched to a gene: 14. The CDR3 extends over 16 amino acids. The V gene's germline CDR1 is LNHDA and CDR2 SQIVND (reference sequence). The CDR3 bases are TGTGCCAGTAGCGCCTCCGACAGGGACGAGGGCACTGAAGCTTTCTTT. It specifies CASSASDRDEGTEAFF.

The chain recombines TRBV9 with TRBJ2-3, with 8 bases that match TRBD2. The CDR3 has 17 residues. Trimming at V came to 2 bases and at J to 2 bases, leaving 10 bases not matched to a gene. The germline V gene encodes CDR1 SGDLS and CDR2 YYNGEE. CDR3 DNA: TGTGCCAGCAGCGTCCGCGCTAATAGCGGGGACACAGATACGCAGTATTTT. This codes for CASSVRANSGDTDTQYF.

This clone was detected a few times. The chain joins TRBV11-2 to TRBJ1-1, with 12 bases matching TRBD1. V lost 5 bases and J lost 0; bases outside the gene matches: 7. Germline V gene sequence: CDR1 SGHAT, CDR2 FQNNGV. The CDR3 length is 17 residues. CDR3 residues: CASSGDRGLFMNTEAFF. The CDR3 region has the DNA TGTGCCAGCAGCGGGGACAGGGGGCTATTTATGAACACTGAAGCTTTCTTT.